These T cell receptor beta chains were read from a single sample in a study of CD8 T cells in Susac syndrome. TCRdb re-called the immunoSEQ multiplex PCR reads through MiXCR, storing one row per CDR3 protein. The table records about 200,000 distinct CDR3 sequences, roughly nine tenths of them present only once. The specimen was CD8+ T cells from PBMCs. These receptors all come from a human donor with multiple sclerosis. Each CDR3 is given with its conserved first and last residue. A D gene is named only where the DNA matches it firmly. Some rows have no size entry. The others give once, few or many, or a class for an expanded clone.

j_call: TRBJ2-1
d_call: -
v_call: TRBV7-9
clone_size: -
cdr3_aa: CASSPDRRQFF
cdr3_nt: TGTGCCAGCAGCCCCGACCGCCGGCAGTTCTTC

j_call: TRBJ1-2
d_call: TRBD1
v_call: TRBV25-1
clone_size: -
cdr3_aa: CASSGTGNYGYTF
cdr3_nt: TGTGCCAGCAGTGGGACAGGGAACTATGGCTACACCTTC

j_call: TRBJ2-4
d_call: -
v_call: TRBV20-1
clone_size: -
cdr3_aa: CSARDDWGETNQNIQYF
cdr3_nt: TGCAGTGCTAGAGATGATTGGGGGGAAACTAACCAAAACATTCAGTACTTC

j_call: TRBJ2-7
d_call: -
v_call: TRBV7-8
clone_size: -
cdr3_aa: CASSPSWTSYEQYF
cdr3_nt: TGTGCCAGCAGCCCCAGTTGGACATCCTACGAGCAGTACTTC

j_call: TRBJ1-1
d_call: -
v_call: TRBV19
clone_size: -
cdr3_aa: CASSIPPGTEAFF
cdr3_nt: TGTGCCAGTAGTATCCCCCCGGGGACTGAAGCTTTCTTT

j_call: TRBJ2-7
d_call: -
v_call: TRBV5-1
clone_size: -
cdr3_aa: CASSPEEGYYEQYF
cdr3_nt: TGCGCCAGCAGCCCCGAGGAGGGTTACTACGAGCAGTACTTC

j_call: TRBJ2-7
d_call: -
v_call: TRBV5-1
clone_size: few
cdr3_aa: CASSLARTLYEQYF
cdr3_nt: TGCGCCAGCAGCTTGGCTAGGACCCTGTACGAGCAGTACTTC

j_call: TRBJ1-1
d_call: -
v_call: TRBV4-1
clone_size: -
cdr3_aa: CASSKAGNEAFF
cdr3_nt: TGCGCCAGCAGCAAAGCCGGAAATGAAGCTTTCTTT

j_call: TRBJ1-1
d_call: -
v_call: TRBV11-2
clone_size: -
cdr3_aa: CASSLVTMAVPDRLSSFMNTEAFF
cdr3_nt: TGTGCCAGCAGCTTAGTAACCATGGCAGTCCCAGACAGGCTTAGTTCCTTCATGAACACTGAAGCTTTCTTT

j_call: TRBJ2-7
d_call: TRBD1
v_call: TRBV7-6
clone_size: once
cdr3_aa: CASSLEQGAYYEQYF
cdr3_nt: TGTGCCAGCAGCTTAGAACAGGGGGCTTATTACGAGCAGTACTTC

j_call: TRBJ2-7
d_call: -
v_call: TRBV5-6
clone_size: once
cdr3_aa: CASSLAGSFYEQYF
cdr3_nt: TGTGCCAGCAGCTTGGCCGGCAGCTTCTACGAGCAGTACTTC

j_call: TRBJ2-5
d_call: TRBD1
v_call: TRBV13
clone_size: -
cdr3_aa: CASSPSPDRGETQYF
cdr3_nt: TGTGCCAGCAGCCCCTCCCCTGACAGGGGAGAGACCCAGTACTTC

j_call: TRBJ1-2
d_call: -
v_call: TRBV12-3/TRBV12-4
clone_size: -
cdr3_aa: CASSPWVSYGYTF
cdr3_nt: TGTGCCAGCAGTCCCTGGGTTTCCTATGGCTACACCTTC

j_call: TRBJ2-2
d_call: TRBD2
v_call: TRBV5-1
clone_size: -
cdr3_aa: CASSTLAGVIGELFF
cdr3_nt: TGCGCCAGCAGCACACTAGCGGGAGTAATCGGTGAGCTGTTTTTT

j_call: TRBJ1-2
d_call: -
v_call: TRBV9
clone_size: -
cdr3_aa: CASSTPPWARGGYTF
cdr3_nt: TGTGCCAGCAGCACCCCCCCCTGGGCGCGTGGTGGCTACACCTTC

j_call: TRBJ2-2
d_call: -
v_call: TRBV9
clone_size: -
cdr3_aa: CASSTGTINTGELFF
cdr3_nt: TGTGCCAGCAGCACCGGGACCATAAACACCGGGGAGCTGTTTTTT

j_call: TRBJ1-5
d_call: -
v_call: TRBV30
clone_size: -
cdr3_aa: CAWSPVYNQPQHF
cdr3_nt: TGTGCCTGGAGCCCGGTATATAATCAGCCCCAGCATTTT

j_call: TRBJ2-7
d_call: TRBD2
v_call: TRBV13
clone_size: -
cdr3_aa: CASSSSSTSGSNYEQYF
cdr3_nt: TGTGCCAGCAGCTCTTCCTCGACTAGCGGGAGTAACTACGAGCAGTACTTC

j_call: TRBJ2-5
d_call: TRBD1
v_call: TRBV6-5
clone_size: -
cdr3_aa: CASSTPRQGGETQYF
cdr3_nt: TGTGCCAGCAGTACCCCCCGACAGGGTGGGGAGACCCAGTACTTC

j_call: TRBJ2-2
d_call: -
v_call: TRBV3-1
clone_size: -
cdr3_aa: CASSPGDSWALNTGELFF
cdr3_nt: TGTGCCAGCAGCCCGGGGGACAGCTGGGCATTAAACACCGGGGAGCTGTTTTTT

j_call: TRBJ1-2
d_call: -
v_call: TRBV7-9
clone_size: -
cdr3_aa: CASSPLTGLYGYTF
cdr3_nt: TGTGCCAGCAGCCCACTGACAGGCTTATATGGCTACACCTTC

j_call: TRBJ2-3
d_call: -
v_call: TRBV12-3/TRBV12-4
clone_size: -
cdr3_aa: CASSYLFTDTQYF
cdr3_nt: TGTGCCAGCAGCTACCTCTTCACAGATACGCAGTATTTT

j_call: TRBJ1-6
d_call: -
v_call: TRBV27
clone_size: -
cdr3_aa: CASSLSGGGNFYNSPLHF
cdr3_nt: TGTGCCAGCAGTTTATCGGGTGGCGGGAATTTTTATAATTCACCCCTCCACTTT

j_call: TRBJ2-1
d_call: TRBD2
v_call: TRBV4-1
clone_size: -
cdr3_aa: CASSQRLAPNYNEQFF
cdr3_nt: TGCGCCAGCAGCCAACGACTAGCTCCGAACTACAATGAGCAGTTCTTC

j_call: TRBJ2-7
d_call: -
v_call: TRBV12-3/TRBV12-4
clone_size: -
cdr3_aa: CASGSQGAYEQYF
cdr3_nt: TGTGCCAGCGGATCCCAGGGTGCCTACGAGCAGTACTTC

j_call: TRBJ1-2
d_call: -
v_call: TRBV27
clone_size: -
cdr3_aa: CASSLSWSDLSLGYTF
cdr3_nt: TGTGCCAGCAGTTTATCGTGGTCGGACCTCTCCTTAGGCTACACCTTC

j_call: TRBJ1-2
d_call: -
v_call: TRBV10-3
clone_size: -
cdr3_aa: CAISPTGDGYTF
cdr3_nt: TGTGCCATCAGTCCGACAGGAGATGGCTACACCTTC

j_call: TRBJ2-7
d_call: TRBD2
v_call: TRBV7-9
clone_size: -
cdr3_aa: CASSLPSSGGNSPTGEQYF
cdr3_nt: TGTGCCAGCAGCTTACCGTCTAGCGGGGGAAACAGCCCTACGGGCGAGCAGTACTTC

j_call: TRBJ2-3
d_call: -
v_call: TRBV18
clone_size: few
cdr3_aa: CASSPEGPDTQYF
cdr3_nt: TGTGCCAGCTCACCTGAGGGGCCAGATACGCAGTATTTT

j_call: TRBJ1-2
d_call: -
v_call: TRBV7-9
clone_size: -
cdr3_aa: CASSPLGGAPYGYTF
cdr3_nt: TGTGCCAGCAGCCCGTTAGGAGGGGCACCTTATGGCTACACCTTC

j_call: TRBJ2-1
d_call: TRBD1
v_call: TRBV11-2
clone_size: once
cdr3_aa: CASIHRGNEQFF
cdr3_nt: TGTGCCAGCATTCACAGGGGGAATGAGCAGTTCTTC

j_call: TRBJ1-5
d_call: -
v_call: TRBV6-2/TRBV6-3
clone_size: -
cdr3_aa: CASSYGWQINQPQHF
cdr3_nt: TGTGCCAGCAGTTACGGGTGGCAGATCAATCAGCCCCAGCATTTT

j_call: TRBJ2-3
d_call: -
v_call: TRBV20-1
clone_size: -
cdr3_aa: CSARGWASTDTQYF
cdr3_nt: TGCAGTGCTAGAGGGTGGGCAAGCACAGATACGCAGTATTTT

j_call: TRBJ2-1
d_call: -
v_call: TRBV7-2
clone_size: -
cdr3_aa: CASSLVGGNEQFF
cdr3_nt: TGTGCCAGCAGCTTAGTGGGCGGCAATGAGCAGTTCTTC

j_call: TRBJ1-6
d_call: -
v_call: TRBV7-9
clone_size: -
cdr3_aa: CASSLVSTYNSPLHF
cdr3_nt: TGTGCCAGCAGCTTAGTAAGCACCTATAATTCACCCCTCCACTTT

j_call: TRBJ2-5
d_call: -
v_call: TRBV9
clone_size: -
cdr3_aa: CASSVGGNAGETQYF
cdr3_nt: TGTGCCAGCAGCGTAGGAGGGAACGCCGGAGAGACCCAGTACTTC

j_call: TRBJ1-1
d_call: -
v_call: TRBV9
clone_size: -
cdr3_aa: CASSVASMGTEAFF
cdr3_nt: TGTGCCAGCAGCGTCGCCTCTATGGGCACTGAAGCTTTCTTT

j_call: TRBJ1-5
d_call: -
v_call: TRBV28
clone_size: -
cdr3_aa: CASRFGINQPQHF
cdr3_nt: TGTGCCAGCCGGTTTGGTATCAATCAGCCCCAGCATTTT

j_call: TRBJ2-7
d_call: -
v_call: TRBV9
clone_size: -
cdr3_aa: CASDSEGYEQYF
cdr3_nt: TGTGCCAGTGACAGCGAAGGGTACGAGCAGTACTTC

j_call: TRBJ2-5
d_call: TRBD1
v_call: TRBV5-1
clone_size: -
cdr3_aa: CASSLDLTGDVGKTQYF
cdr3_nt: TGCGCCAGCAGCTTAGATTTGACAGGGGACGTCGGAAAGACCCAGTACTTC

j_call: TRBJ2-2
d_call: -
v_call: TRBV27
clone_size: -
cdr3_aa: CASSWPNTGELFF
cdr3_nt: TGTGCCAGCAGTTGGCCTAACACCGGGGAGCTGTTTTTT

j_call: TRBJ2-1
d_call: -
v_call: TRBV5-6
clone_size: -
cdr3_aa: CASSPVLPLGEQFF
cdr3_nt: TGTGCCAGCAGCCCCGTCCTCCCGCTAGGTGAGCAGTTCTTC

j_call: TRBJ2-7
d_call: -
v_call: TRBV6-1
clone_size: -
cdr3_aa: CASSDLRGGGSPF
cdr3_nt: TGTGCCAGCAGTGACCTGAGGGGAGGGGGATCCCCCTTC

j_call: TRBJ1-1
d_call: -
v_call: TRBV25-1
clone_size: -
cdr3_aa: CASSPPRGQLNTEAFF
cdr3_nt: TGTGCCAGCAGTCCACCTCGCGGACAGCTGAACACTGAAGCTTTCTTT